The source of this T cell receptor beta chain is a study of identical twins. Healthy Caucasians alone served as donors. Broader study findings: Cord blood's abundant beta clonotypes had fewer insertions, unlike memory repertoires. Out-of-frame sharing of TCR alpha in monozygotic twins was underestimated by models.

Template switching supplied a universal primer site; unique molecular identifiers were carried on the cDNA. TCRdb reprocessed the 5' RACE reads with MiXCR, giving one entry per CDR3 protein. Counted here are approximately 500,000 distinct CDR3 sequences, approximately 24% occurring once; the ten biggest clones make up over 2.5%. The germline V gene encodes CDR1 SQVTM and CDR2 ANQGSEA. V dropped 4 bases and J dropped 5 bases, with 20 bases sitting between them. This CDR3 spans 15 amino acids. This clonotype was detected only a few times. Its antigen remains unidentified. These records were also assigned to another study, of T cells expressing NK-cell markers.

The receptor was isolated from a woman aged 18-29 years in good health. The chain links TRBV29-1 to TRBJ1-1; D is perhaps TRBD1 (6 bases). Sequencing used CD4+ T cells sorted from blood. The DNA of the CDR3 is TGCAGCGTTGCAGCCCTAAAGGGGGACGGGACTGAAGCTTTCTTT. Amino acids: CSVAALKGDGTEAFF.